This T cell receptor beta chain was recorded in a study of shared clonotypes between healthy human individuals. Produced via immunoSEQ multiplex PCR; TCRdb's table is partial and in-frame only. The sample has about 2.4 million clones, around nine tenths seen once. The CDR3 has 15 amino acids. CDR1 is MNHNS and CDR2 is SASEGT in the germline V gene. V gave up 7 bases and J gave up 2 bases, with 18 bases separating them. The rearrangement links TRBV6-1 to TRBJ2-7; tentative D call: TRBD2 (6 bases). This sequence was found in a man younger than 35 in good health. Specimen: naive CD4+ T cells sorted from blood. The subset here: CD45RA+ positively selected. CDR3 DNA sequence: TGTGCCAGCACCTCGGCGGGGACGGCGACCTACGAGCAGTACTTC. This translates into CASTSAGTATYEQYF.